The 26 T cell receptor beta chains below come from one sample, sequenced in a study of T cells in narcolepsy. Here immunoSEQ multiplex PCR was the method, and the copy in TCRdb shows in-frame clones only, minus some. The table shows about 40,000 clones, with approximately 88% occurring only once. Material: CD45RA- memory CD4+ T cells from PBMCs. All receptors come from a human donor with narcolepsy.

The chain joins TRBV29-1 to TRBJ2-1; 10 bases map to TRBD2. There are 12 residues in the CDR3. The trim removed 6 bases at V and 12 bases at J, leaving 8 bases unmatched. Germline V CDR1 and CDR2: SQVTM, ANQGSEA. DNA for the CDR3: TGCAGCGTAGCACACTTAGCGGGAGGGCAGTTCTTC. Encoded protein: CSVAHLAGGQFF.

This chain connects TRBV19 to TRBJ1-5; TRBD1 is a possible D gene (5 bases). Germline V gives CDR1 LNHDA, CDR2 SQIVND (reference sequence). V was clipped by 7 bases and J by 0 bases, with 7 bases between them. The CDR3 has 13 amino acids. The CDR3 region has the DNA TGTGCCAGTATGGGGCATAGCAATCAGCCCCAGCATTTT. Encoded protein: CASMGHSNQPQHF.

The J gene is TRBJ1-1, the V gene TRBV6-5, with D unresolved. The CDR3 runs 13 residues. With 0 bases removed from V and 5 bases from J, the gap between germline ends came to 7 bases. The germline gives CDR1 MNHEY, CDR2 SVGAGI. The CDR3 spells CASSYSPGTEAFF. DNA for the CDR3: TGTGCCAGCAGTTACTCCCCAGGAACTGAAGCTTTCTTT.

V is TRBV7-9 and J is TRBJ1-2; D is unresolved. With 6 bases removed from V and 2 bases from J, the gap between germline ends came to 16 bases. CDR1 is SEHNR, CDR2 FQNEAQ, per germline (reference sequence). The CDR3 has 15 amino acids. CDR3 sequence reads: CASRSATGANYGYTF. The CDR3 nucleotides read TGTGCCAGCAGATCCGCGACGGGCGCAAACTATGGCTACACCTTC.

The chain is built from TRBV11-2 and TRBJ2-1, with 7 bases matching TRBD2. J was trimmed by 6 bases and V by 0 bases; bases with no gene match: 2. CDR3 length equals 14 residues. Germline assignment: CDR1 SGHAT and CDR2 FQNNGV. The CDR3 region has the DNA TGTGCCAGCAGCTTAGATACTAGCGTCAATGAGCAGTTCTTC. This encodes CASSLDTSVNEQFF.

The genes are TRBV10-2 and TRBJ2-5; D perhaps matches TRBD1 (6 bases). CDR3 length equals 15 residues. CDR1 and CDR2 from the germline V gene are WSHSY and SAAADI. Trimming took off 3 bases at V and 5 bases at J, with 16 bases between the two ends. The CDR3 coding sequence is TGCGCCAGCAGTGATTTCGCCGACACAGGGGAGACCCAGTACTTC. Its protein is CASSDFADTGETQYF.

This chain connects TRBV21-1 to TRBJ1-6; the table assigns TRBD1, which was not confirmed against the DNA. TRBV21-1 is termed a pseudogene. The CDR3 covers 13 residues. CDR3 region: CASSRGRGSPLHF. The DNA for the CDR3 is TGTGCCAGCAGCAGGGGCAGGGGGTCACCCCTCCACTTT.

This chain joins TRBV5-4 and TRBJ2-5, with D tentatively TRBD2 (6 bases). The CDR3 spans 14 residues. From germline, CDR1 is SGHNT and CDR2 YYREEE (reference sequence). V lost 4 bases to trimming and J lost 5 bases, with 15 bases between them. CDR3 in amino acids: CASSDAQAGETQYF. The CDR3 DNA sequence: TGTGCCAGCAGCGACGCACAGGCGGGGGAGACCCAGTACTTC. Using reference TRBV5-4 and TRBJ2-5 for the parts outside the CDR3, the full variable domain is ETGVTQSPTHLIKTRGQQVTLRCSSQSGHNTVSWYQQALGQGPQFIFQYYREEENGRGNFPPRFSGLQFPNYSSELNVNALELDDSALYLCASSDAQAGETQYFGPGTRLLVL.

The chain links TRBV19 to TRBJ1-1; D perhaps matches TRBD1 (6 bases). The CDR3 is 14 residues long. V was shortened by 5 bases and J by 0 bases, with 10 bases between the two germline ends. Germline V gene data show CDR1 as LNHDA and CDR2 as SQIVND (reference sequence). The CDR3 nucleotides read TGTGCCAGTAGTCCTTACAGGGTGAACACTGAAGCTTTCTTT. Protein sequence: CASSPYRVNTEAFF. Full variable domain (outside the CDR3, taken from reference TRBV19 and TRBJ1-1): DGGITQSPKYLFRKEGQNVTLSCEQNLNHDAMYWYRQDPGQGLRLIYYSQIVNDFQKGDIAEGYSVSREKKESFPLTVTSAQKNPTAFYLCASSPYRVNTEAFFGQGTRLTVV.

CDR3 sequence reads: CASHSENTEAFF. DNA of the CDR3: TGTGCCAGCCACAGCGAGAACACTGAAGCTTTCTTT. The chain recombines TRBV10-3 with TRBJ1-1; no definite D call. The CDR3 runs 12 residues. V lost 10 bases and J 1 base, leaving 10 bases between the germline ends. Germline V gives CDR1 ENHRY, CDR2 SYGVKD.

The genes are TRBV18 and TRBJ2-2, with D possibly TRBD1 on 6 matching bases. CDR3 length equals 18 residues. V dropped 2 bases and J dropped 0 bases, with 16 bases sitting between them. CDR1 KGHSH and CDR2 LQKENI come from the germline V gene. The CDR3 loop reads CASSPTMGARTNTGELFF. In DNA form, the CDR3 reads TGTGCCAGCTCACCAACAATGGGGGCTCGTACGAACACCGGGGAGCTGTTTTTT.

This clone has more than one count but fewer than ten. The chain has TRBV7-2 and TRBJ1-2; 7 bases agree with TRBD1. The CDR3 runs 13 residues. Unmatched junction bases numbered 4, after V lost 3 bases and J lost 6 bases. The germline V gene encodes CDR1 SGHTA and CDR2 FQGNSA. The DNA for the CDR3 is TGTGCCAGCAGCTTGTTCACAGGGGATGGCTACACCTTC. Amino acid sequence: CASSLFTGDGYTF.

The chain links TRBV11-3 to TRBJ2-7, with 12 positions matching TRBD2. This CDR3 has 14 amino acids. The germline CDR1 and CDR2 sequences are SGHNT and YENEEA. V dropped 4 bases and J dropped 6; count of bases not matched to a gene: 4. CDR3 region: CASSSRTSGIEQYF. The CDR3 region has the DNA TGTGCCAGCAGCTCTCGGACTAGCGGGATCGAGCAGTACTTC.

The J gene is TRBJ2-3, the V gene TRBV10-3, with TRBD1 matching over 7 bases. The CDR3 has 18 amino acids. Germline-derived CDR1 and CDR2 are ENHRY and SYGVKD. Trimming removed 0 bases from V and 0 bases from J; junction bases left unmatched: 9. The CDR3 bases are TGTGCCATCAGTGAGTCTGTAGGACAGGTGGTGAGCACAGATACGCAGTATTTT. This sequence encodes CAISESVGQVVSTDTQYF.

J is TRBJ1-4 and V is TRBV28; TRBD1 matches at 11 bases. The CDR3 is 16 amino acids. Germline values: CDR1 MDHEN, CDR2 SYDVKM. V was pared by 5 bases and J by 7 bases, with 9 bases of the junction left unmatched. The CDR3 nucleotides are TGTGCCAGCAGTACGCCTTGGACAGGGGGCGTTGAAAAACTGTTTTTT. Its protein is CASSTPWTGGVEKLFF.

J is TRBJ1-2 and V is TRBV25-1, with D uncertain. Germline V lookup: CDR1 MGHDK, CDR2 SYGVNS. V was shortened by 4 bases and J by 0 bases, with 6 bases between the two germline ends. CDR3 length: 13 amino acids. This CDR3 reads CASSGSSNYGYTF. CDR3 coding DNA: TGTGCCAGCAGTGGATCCTCTAACTATGGCTACACCTTC.

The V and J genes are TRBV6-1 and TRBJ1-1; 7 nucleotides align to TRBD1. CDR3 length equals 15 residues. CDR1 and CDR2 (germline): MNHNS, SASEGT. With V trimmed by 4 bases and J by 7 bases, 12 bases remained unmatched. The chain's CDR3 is CASSVRDRALGEAFF. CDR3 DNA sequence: TGTGCCAGCAGTGTCCGAGACAGGGCTCTTGGTGAAGCTTTCTTT.

The CDR3 reads CASSLRRGTNEQFF. As DNA, the CDR3 is TGTGCCAGCAGCTTACGGCGGGGGACCAATGAGCAGTTCTTC. This chain joins TRBV7-2 and TRBJ2-1, with 7 bases that match TRBD2. J gave up 6 bases and V 2 bases, and 4 bases lay outside the gene matches. Germline CDR1 is SGHTA and CDR2 is FQGNSA. The length of the CDR3 is 14 residues.

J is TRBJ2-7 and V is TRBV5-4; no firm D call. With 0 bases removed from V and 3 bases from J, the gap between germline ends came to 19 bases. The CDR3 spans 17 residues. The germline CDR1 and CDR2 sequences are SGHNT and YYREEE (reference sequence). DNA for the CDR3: TGTGCCAGCAGCTTGGGGGCCGGCGGAACCATGCACTACGAGCAGTACTTC. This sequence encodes CASSLGAGGTMHYEQYF.

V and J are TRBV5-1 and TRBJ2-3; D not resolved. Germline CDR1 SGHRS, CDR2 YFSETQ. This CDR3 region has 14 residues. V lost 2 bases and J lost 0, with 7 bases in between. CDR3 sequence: CASSFETSTDTQYF. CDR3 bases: TGCGCCAGCAGCTTTGAAACTAGCACAGATACGCAGTATTTT.

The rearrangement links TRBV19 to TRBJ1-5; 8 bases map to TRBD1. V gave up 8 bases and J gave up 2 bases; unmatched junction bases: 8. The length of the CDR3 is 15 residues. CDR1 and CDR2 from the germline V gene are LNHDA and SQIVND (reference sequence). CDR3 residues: CASGTGRGGNQPQHF. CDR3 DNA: TGTGCCAGTGGGACAGGACGAGGGGGCAATCAGCCCCAGCATTTT.

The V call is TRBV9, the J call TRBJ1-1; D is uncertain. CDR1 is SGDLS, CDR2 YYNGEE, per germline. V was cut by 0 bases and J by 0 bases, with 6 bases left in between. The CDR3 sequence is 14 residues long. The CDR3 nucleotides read TGTGCCAGCAGCGTAGATCCGGTGAACACTGAAGCTTTCTTT. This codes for CASSVDPVNTEAFF. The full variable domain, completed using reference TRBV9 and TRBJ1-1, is DSGVTQTPKHLITATGQRVTLRCSPRSGDLSVYWYQQSLDQGLQFLIQYYNGEERAKGNILERFSAQQFPDLHSELNLSSLELGDSALYFCASSVDPVNTEAFFGQGTRLTVV.

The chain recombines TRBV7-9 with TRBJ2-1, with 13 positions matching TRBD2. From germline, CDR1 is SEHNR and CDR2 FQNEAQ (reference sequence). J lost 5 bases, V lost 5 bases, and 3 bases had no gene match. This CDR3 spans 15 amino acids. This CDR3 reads CASSLTSGRNNEQFF. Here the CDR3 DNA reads TGTGCCAGCAGCCTGACTAGCGGGAGGAACAATGAGCAGTTCTTC.

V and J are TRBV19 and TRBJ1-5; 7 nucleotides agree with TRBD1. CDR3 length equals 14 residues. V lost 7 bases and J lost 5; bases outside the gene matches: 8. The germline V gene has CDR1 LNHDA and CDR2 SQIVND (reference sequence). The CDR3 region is CASKGRGDHQPQHF. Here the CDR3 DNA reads TGTGCCAGTAAGGGCAGGGGGGACCATCAGCCCCAGCATTTT.

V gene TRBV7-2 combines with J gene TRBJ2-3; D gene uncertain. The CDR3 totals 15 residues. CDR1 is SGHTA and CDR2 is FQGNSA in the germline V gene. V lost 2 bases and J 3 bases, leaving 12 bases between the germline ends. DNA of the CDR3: TGTGCCAGCAGCTTAAATTTAGCCCTGACAGATACGCAGTATTTT. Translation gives CASSLNLALTDTQYF. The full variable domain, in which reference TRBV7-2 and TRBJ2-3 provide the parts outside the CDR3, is GAGVSQSPSNKVTEKGKDVELRCDPISGHTALYWYRQSLGQGLEFLIYFQGNSAPDKSGLPSDRFSAERTGGSVSTLTIQRTQQEDSAVYLCASSLNLALTDTQYFGPGTRLTVL.

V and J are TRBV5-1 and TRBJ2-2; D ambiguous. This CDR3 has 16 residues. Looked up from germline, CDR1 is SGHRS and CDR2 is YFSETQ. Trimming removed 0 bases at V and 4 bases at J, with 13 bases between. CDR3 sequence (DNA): TGCGCCAGCAGCTTGGCGGCATCACGGTCCACCGGGGAGCTGTTTTTT. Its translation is CASSLAASRSTGELFF.